This entry lists 23 T cell receptor beta chains sequenced from one sample in a study of OX40 agonist ivuxolimab in advanced cancers. The repertoire was sequenced with immunoSEQ multiplex PCR; TCRdb's copy has only in-frame clones and lacks some. Of 55,000 to 80,000 clones in the sample, roughly 85% were seen once. Sequences were derived from CD4+ or CD8+ T cells sorted from blood, sampled in a trial of the OX40 agonist ivuxolimab. The receptors derive from an adult with an advanced solid tumor such as melanoma, head and neck, liver or kidney cancer.

The gene calls are TRBV4-1 and TRBJ1-6; D not resolved. CDR1 MGHRA and CDR2 YSYEKL come from the germline V gene. The CDR3 contains 15 residues. Trimming stripped 1 base from V and 5 bases from J, with 9 bases between. The CDR3 DNA follows: TGCGCCAGCAGCCAAGCGTCGTACAATAATTCACCCCTCCACTTT. Protein: CASSQASYNNSPLHF.

The chain is built from TRBV28 and TRBJ1-2; D is unclear. Deletions cut 3 bases from V and 4 bases from J, with 9 bases between. Per the germline V gene, CDR1 is MDHEN and CDR2 is SYDVKM. This CDR3 is 13 amino acids long. CDR3: CASSFAGSYGYTF. For the CDR3, the DNA is TGTGCCAGCAGTTTTGCGGGTTCCTATGGCTACACCTTC.

The rearrangement links TRBV5-1 to TRBJ2-3; TRBD1 matches at 7 bases. Germline V gene lookup returns CDR1 SGHRS and CDR2 YFSETQ. The CDR3 covers 14 residues. J lost 0 bases, V lost 4 bases, and 2 bases had no gene match. CDR3 loop: CASSKGQSTDTQYF. CDR3 in DNA: TGCGCCAGCAGCAAGGGACAGAGCACAGATACGCAGTATTTT.

This rearrangement joins TRBV5-1 to TRBJ2-7; 7 nucleotides match TRBD1. Unmatched junction bases numbered 13, after V lost 4 bases and J lost 6 bases. Germline CDR1 reads SGHRS; CDR2 reads YFSETQ. The CDR3 is made up of 15 amino acids. CDR3 in DNA: TGCGCCAGCAGCAAGACAGGGTCTGTCTCGGGCGAGCAGTACTTC. Its translation: CASSKTGSVSGEQYF.

This rearrangement joins TRBV5-1 to TRBJ2-7, with 10 bases that match TRBD2. V lost 4 bases and J lost 4; bases outside the gene matches: 8. Per the germline V gene, CDR1 is SGHRS and CDR2 is YFSETQ. This CDR3 has 15 residues. CDR3 DNA: TGCGCCAGCAGCCCAGCGGGAGGGTCGACTTACGAGCAGTACTTC. Translating it yields CASSPAGGSTYEQYF.

The rearrangement joins TRBV5-1 to TRBJ1-1; 11 nucleotides line up with TRBD1. V lost 3 bases to trimming and J lost 5 bases; unmatched junction nucleotides: 9. This CDR3 has 16 amino acids. Germline CDR1 and CDR2: SGHRS and YFSETQ. CDR3 amino acids: CASSSKLGTGGTEAFF. In DNA, the CDR3 is TGCGCCAGCAGCTCCAAACTCGGGACAGGGGGAACTGAAGCTTTCTTT.

This rearrangement joins TRBV6-5 to TRBJ2-2, with D maybe TRBD2 (5 bases). V was clipped by 0 bases and J by 6 bases, with 8 bases between them. CDR1 and CDR2 from the germline V gene are MNHEY and SVGAGI. This CDR3 has 14 amino acids. The CDR3 protein is CASSYSQEAGELFF. CDR3 bases: TGTGCCAGCAGTTACTCCCAGGAGGCCGGGGAGCTGTTTTTT.

V and J are TRBV7-2 and TRBJ1-1; D gene uncertain. The length of the CDR3 is 13 residues. Germline V gene sequence: CDR1 SGHTA, CDR2 FQGNSA. V lost 0 bases and J lost 1, with 3 bases in between. CDR3 bases: TGTGCCAGCAGCTTAGCTCCGAACACTGAAGCTTTCTTT. Amino acid sequence: CASSLAPNTEAFF. Combining the CDR3 with reference TRBV7-2 and TRBJ1-1 gives the whole variable domain GAGVSQSPSNKVTEKGKDVELRCDPISGHTALYWYRQSLGQGLEFLIYFQGNSAPDKSGLPSDRFSAERTGGSVSTLTIQRTQQEDSAVYLCASSLAPNTEAFFGQGTRLTVV.

The chain couples TRBV2 to TRBJ2-5; 9 nucleotides match TRBD1. Germline V lookup: CDR1 SNHLY, CDR2 FYNNEI. This CDR3 region has 13 residues. V lost 6 bases to trimming and J lost 4 bases; unmatched junction nucleotides: 3. The CDR3 is CASSQGQGETQYF. CDR3 coding DNA: TGTGCCAGCAGCCAGGGACAGGGAGAGACCCAGTACTTC.

The chain joins TRBV7-3 to TRBJ1-1; D remains unclear. The CDR3 loop spans 13 amino acids. CDR1 and CDR2 (germline): SGHTA, FQGTGA. Trimming left V 4 bases short and J 3 bases short, with 9 bases between. The CDR3 nucleotides are TGTGCCAGCAGCTCGAATCTGGACACTGAAGCTTTCTTT. Encoded protein: CASSSNLDTEAFF.

The chain uses TRBV7-2 and TRBJ2-1; a possible D gene is TRBD1 (6 bases). CDR3 size: 13 residues. V shed 5 bases and J shed 6 bases, with 11 bases lying between them. The V gene's germline CDR1 is SGHTA and CDR2 FQGNSA. The CDR3 loop is CASSPGQANEQFF. The CDR3 DNA is TGTGCCAGCAGCCCGGGACAAGCCAATGAGCAGTTCTTC.

This sequence joins TRBV7-9 and TRBJ2-3; D call uncertain. Germline values: CDR1 SEHNR, CDR2 FQNEAQ (reference sequence). This CDR3 region has 14 residues. Trimming took off 1 base at V and 5 bases at J, with 10 bases between the two ends. CDR3 bases: TGTGCCAGCAGCTTAGACCAGGTAGGAGATACGCAGTATTTT. It yields the protein CASSLDQVGDTQYF.

This chain links TRBV10-2 with TRBJ2-7; 7 bases are a match to TRBD2. The CDR3 runs to 15 residues. The germline V gene encodes CDR1 WSHSY and CDR2 SAAADI. With V trimmed by 2 bases and J by 6 bases, 10 bases remained unmatched. The DNA for the CDR3 is TGCGCCAGCAGTGAGGGTAAGGGAGGGCCGCTCGAGCAGTACTTC. Protein sequence: CASSEGKGGPLEQYF.

This rearrangement joins TRBV27 to TRBJ1-3, with 7 bases matching TRBD1. Germline V CDR1 and CDR2: MNHEY, SMNVEV (reference sequence). Trimming removed 5 bases from V and 2 bases from J; junction bases left unmatched: 3. The length of the CDR3 is 14 residues. CDR3 sequence: CASSERGPGNTIYF. CDR3 in DNA: TGTGCCAGCAGTGAAAGGGGGCCTGGAAACACCATATATTTT.

The V gene is TRBV5-6, the J gene TRBJ2-3; TRBD2 matches 8 bases. There are 16 residues in the CDR3. V shed 3 bases and J 1 base; nucleotides not matched to a gene: 7. Germline V gives CDR1 SGHDT, CDR2 YYEEEE. CDR3 sequence: CASSYDPGLGTDTQYF. The CDR3 DNA sequence: TGTGCCAGCAGCTATGACCCGGGACTAGGCACAGATACGCAGTATTTT.

V usage is TRBV25-1 and J usage is TRBJ2-1; TRBD1 aligns across 10 bases. V trimming: 10 bases; J trimming: 4 bases; junction bases outside the gene matches: 16. Germline V gene data show CDR1 as MGHDK and CDR2 as SYGVNS. There are 17 residues in the CDR3. CDR3 nucleotide sequence: TGTGCCACCAATGCCGGGGGACAGGGGCCTGCATACAATGAGCAGTTCTTC. Protein product: CATNAGGQGPAYNEQFF.

This clone occurred once. The chain employs TRBV28 and TRBJ2-1, with 7 bases identical to TRBD2. Germline assignment: CDR1 MDHEN and CDR2 SYDVKM. V lost 2 bases to trimming and J lost 0 bases; unmatched junction nucleotides: 4. The CDR3 is 16 residues long. The CDR3 loop reads CASSLMGGSSYNEQFF. The CDR3 region has the DNA TGTGCCAGCAGTTTAATGGGCGGGAGCTCCTACAATGAGCAGTTCTTC.

The genes are TRBV11-3 and TRBJ2-1, with 11 bases lining up with TRBD2. The CDR3 covers 15 residues. V was pared by 5 bases and J by 4 bases, with 4 bases of the junction left unmatched. Germline V gene sequence: CDR1 SGHNT, CDR2 YENEEA. The CDR3 coding sequence is TGTGCCAGCAGCCTGACTAGCGGGATATACAATGAGCAGTTCTTC. This encodes CASSLTSGIYNEQFF.

The chain couples TRBV6-5 to TRBJ1-2; D remains ambiguous. V gave up 4 bases and J gave up 4 bases, with 10 bases separating them. Germline V CDR1 and CDR2: MNHEY, SVGAGI. The CDR3 consists of 13 residues. The chain's CDR3 is CASSSTTGYGYTF. The CDR3 DNA reads as TGTGCCAGCAGTTCTACCACCGGCTATGGCTACACCTTC.

This rearrangement joins TRBV7-9 to TRBJ1-4; 8 positions agree with TRBD1. Per the germline V gene, CDR1 is SEHNR and CDR2 is FQNEAQ (reference sequence). V trimming: 0 bases; J trimming: 10 bases; junction bases outside the gene matches: 1. This CDR3 has 13 residues. Written as DNA, the CDR3 is TGTGCCAGCAGCTTAGCACAGGGGGTAAAACTGTTTTTT. It specifies CASSLAQGVKLFF.

This chain joins TRBV6-6 and TRBJ2-3; 9 positions agree with TRBD2. The germline V gene has CDR1 MNHNY and CDR2 SVGAGI (reference sequence). The CDR3 is made up of 16 amino acids. Trimming took 3 bases from V and 5 from J; bases not matched to a gene: 9. The CDR3 DNA is TGTGCCAGCAGTTATGCTTCTAGCGGGGCCCGAGATACGCAGTATTTT. Protein product: CASSYASSGARDTQYF.

This chain joins TRBV5-6 and TRBJ2-1; no definite D call. CDR3 length: 17 residues. V lost 3 bases, J lost 1 base, and 17 bases lay in between. The germline V gene has CDR1 SGHDT and CDR2 YYEEEE. CDR3 coding DNA: TGTGCCAGCAGCTCCCCCGCCGAATGGAAATCCTACAATGAGCAGTTCTTC. Encoded protein: CASSSPAEWKSYNEQFF.

The rearrangement uses TRBV6-1 and TRBJ2-5; 7 bases are shared with TRBD1. Looked up from germline, CDR1 is MNHNS and CDR2 is SASEGT. J lost 4 bases, V lost 4 bases, and 6 bases had no gene match. The CDR3 consists of 14 residues. The CDR3: CASSVKGGRETQYF. The CDR3 nucleotides read TGTGCCAGCAGTGTTAAAGGGGGCCGAGAGACCCAGTACTTC.